The 26 T cell receptor beta chains listed next were all sequenced from one sample in a study of blood T cell repertoires in COVID-19. Clones were read by immunoSEQ multiplex PCR, and TCRdb kept only the in-frame ones, dropping some. This table holds 130,000 to 150,000 clones, about 90% found once. The sequencing sample was made of peripheral blood. Source of these receptors: a man in his forties or fifties with active or convalescent COVID-19.

V usage is TRBV6-6 and J usage is TRBJ2-5; perhaps TRBD2 as D (6 bases). The germline gives CDR1 MNHNY, CDR2 SVGAGI (reference sequence). V was shortened by 5 bases and J by 2 bases, with 12 bases between the two germline ends. The CDR3 has 14 amino acids. CDR3 protein: CASSPPGLQETQYF. The CDR3 nucleotides read TGTGCCAGCAGTCCACCGGGACTGCAAGAGACCCAGTACTTC.

The chain carries TRBV5-4 and TRBJ1-1, with 7 bases lining up with TRBD1. CDR3 length: 14 residues. Germline CDR1 and CDR2: SGHNT and YYREEE (reference sequence). V shed 1 base, J shed 5 bases, and the junction held 5 bases outside the gene matches. The DNA of the CDR3 is TGTGCCAGCAGCTTGACGACAGGGCGAACTGAAGCTTTCTTT. Its protein is CASSLTTGRTEAFF.

The J gene is TRBJ1-1, the V gene TRBV4-1; D possibly corresponds to TRBD1 (6 bases). CDR3 length equals 15 residues. The germline CDR1 and CDR2 sequences are MGHRA and YSYEKL. The V end was cut by 3 bases, the J end by 0 bases, with 11 bases between. This chain's CDR3 is CASSHPDRMNTEAFF. CDR3 sequence (DNA): TGCGCCAGCAGCCATCCGGACAGAATGAACACTGAAGCTTTCTTT.

V is TRBV28 and J is TRBJ1-6; 7 nucleotides agree with TRBD1. This CDR3 is built from 14 residues. J lost 7 bases, V lost 2 bases, and 2 bases had no gene match. Germline assignment: CDR1 MDHEN and CDR2 SYDVKM. The CDR3 DNA is TGTGCCAGCAGTTTAGTCAGGGGGAATTCACCCCTCCACTTT. Protein sequence: CASSLVRGNSPLHF.

The V call is TRBV4-2, the J call TRBJ2-7; 9 bases line up with TRBD2. Germline CDR1 and CDR2: LGHNA and YNFKEQ. After removal of 1 base from V and 2 bases from J, the junction contained 6 bases not matched to a gene. The length of the CDR3 is 16 residues. The CDR3 DNA reads TGTGCCAGCAGCCAAGTCTGGTTAGCGGGAGCCTACGAGCAGTACTTC. Translation: CASSQVWLAGAYEQYF.

The chain carries TRBV5-4 and TRBJ2-1; 10 positions agree with TRBD1. The length of the CDR3 is 16 residues. Trimming took 4 bases from V and 1 from J; bases not matched to a gene: 5. Germline V gene data show CDR1 as SGHNT and CDR2 as YYREEE (reference sequence). The CDR3 DNA sequence: TGTGCCAGCAGCACCGGGACAGGGGTGTCCTACAATGAGCAGTTCTTC. Its translation: CASSTGTGVSYNEQFF.

This clone was observed a single time. The chain recombines TRBV4-1 with TRBJ2-1; 13 bases line up with TRBD2. Germline CDR1 MGHRA, CDR2 YSYEKL. V dropped 3 bases and J dropped 1; count of bases not matched to a gene: 0. This CDR3 spans 16 amino acids. CDR3 nucleotide sequence: TGCGCCAGCAGCCAGGGACTAGCGGGATCCTACAATGAGCAGTTCTTC. Its protein is CASSQGLAGSYNEQFF.

The table lists this clone with a count of one. The chain uses TRBV24-1 and TRBJ2-3, with D possibly matching TRBD1 (5 bases). Trimming took off 2 bases at V and 2 bases at J, with 10 bases between the two ends. This CDR3 is 15 amino acids long. The germline gives CDR1 KGHDR, CDR2 SFDVKD. The CDR3 DNA reads as TGTGCCACCAGTGATTGGGCAGGGAACACAGATACGCAGTATTTT. Translated, it gives CATSDWAGNTDTQYF.

The J gene is TRBJ2-7, the V gene TRBV6-1; D is undetermined. The length of the CDR3 is 12 residues. The V gene lost 1 base and the J gene lost 3 bases, with 4 bases spanning the gap. Germline V gene sequence: CDR1 MNHNS, CDR2 SASEGT. CDR3 in DNA: TGTGCCAGCAGTGAAGGTAACTACGAGCAGTACTTC. Protein product: CASSEGNYEQYF.

V and J are TRBV24-1 and TRBJ2-7; D is possibly TRBD1 (7 bases). With 2 bases removed from V and 3 bases from J, the gap between germline ends came to 13 bases. CDR1 and CDR2 (germline): KGHDR, SFDVKD. CDR3 length: 15 residues. The CDR3 nucleotides are TGTGCCACCAGTGATTCCAGACAGGGAGGCTACGAGCAGTACTTC. Residues: CATSDSRQGGYEQYF.

The chain uses TRBV7-9 and TRBJ2-1, with TRBD2 matching over 7 bases. V lost 5 bases to trimming and J lost 0 bases; unmatched junction nucleotides: 7. The CDR3 is made up of 16 amino acids. Looked up from germline, CDR1 is SEHNR and CDR2 is FQNEAQ (reference sequence). The DNA for the CDR3 is TGTGCCAGCAGCCGAACTAGCGCGAGCTCCTACAATGAGCAGTTCTTC. Its translation is CASSRTSASSYNEQFF.

This chain joins TRBV28 and TRBJ1-1, with 7 bases identical to TRBD1. This CDR3 is built from 14 residues. The V segment lost 7 bases and the J segment 0 bases; nucleotides outside the gene matches: 5. Germline V CDR1 and CDR2: MDHEN, SYDVKM. As DNA, the CDR3 is TGTGCCAGCAAGGGGGGACAGATGAACACTGAAGCTTTCTTT. It specifies CASKGGQMNTEAFF.

The J gene is TRBJ1-1, the V gene TRBV19, with D possibly being TRBD1 (5 bases). In germline, CDR1 is LNHDA, CDR2 SQIVND (reference sequence). The CDR3 runs 13 residues. V gave up 5 bases and J gave up 0 bases, with 7 bases separating them. The chain's CDR3 is CASSWGMNTEAFF. For the CDR3, the DNA is TGTGCCAGTAGTTGGGGCATGAACACTGAAGCTTTCTTT. The complete variable domain, with remaining parts taken from reference TRBV19 and TRBJ1-1, reads DGGITQSPKYLFRKEGQNVTLSCEQNLNHDAMYWYRQDPGQGLRLIYYSQIVNDFQKGDIAEGYSVSREKKESFPLTVTSAQKNPTAFYLCASSWGMNTEAFFGQGTRLTVV.

This clone occurred a few times. The rearrangement joins TRBV9 to TRBJ2-1, with D unclear. Deletions cut 0 bases from V and 8 bases from J, with 6 bases between. The CDR3 consists of 12 residues. The germline gives CDR1 SGDLS, CDR2 YYNGEE. The chain's CDR3 is CASSVDRDEQFF. The CDR3 nucleotides are TGTGCCAGCAGCGTAGATCGCGATGAGCAGTTCTTC.

The V call is TRBV6-5, the J call TRBJ1-2; the match to TRBD1 covers 8 bases. Germline V CDR1 and CDR2: MNHEY, SVGAGI. V shed 5 bases and J 8 bases; nucleotides not matched to a gene: 13. The length of the CDR3 is 15 residues. The CDR3 nucleotides are TGTGCCAGCAGTCCTAGGCAGGGGGCGCCCCGGGGCTACACCTTC. Amino acid sequence: CASSPRQGAPRGYTF.

This chain connects TRBV15 to TRBJ2-3; 7 bases match TRBD1. CDR1 LNHNV and CDR2 YYDKDF come from the germline V gene (reference sequence). V lost 9 bases to trimming and J lost 1 base; unmatched junction nucleotides: 7. This CDR3 is built from 14 residues. CDR3 loop: CATRGGGRTDTQYF. The DNA for the CDR3 is TGTGCCACTAGAGGGGGCGGCCGCACAGATACGCAGTATTTT.

The chain recombines TRBV28 with TRBJ2-1, with TRBD2 matching 14 bases. There are 17 residues in the CDR3. The ends lost 4 bases at V and 6 bases at J; junction bases unmatched: 8. Germline CDR1 MDHEN, CDR2 SYDVKM. The CDR3 DNA sequence: TGTGCCAGCAGTTCCCCCGGGACTAGCGGGAGAGGCAATGAGCAGTTCTTC. It translates to CASSSPGTSGRGNEQFF.

The chain has TRBV7-2 and TRBJ2-7, with 7 nucleotides matching TRBD1. The CDR3 runs to 15 residues. After removal of 5 bases from V and 0 bases from J, the junction contained 7 bases not matched to a gene. Germline V gene sequence: CDR1 SGHTA, CDR2 FQGNSA. The DNA for the CDR3 is TGTGCCAGCAGCCTTCGGACAGGCGGCTCCTACGAGCAGTACTTC. Amino acids: CASSLRTGGSYEQYF.

The CDR3 here is CASSARGAKGTDTQYF. CDR3 sequence (DNA): TGTGCCAGCAGCGCCCGGGGGGCAAAGGGCACAGATACGCAGTATTTT. This rearrangement joins TRBV11-3 to TRBJ2-3; D is possibly TRBD2 (7 bases). The germline V gene encodes CDR1 SGHNT and CDR2 YENEEA. The V gene lost 5 bases and the J gene lost 1 base, with 16 bases spanning the gap. This CDR3 has 16 amino acids.

With regard to this clone: At one boundary the junction diverges from the germline segment, which might be a read error. The chain uses TRBV27 and TRBJ2-1, with TRBD2 matching over 9 bases. The germline V gene has CDR1 MNHEY and CDR2 SMNVEV (reference sequence). There are 15 residues in the CDR3. The CDR3 DNA reads as TGTGCCAGCAGGCGGGGCGGGAGGGACCCGAATGTGCAGTTCTTC. This codes for CASRRGGRDPNVQFF.

The V call is TRBV28, the J call TRBJ1-2; D is unclear. Trimming removed 3 bases at V and 8 bases at J, with 7 bases between. Germline CDR1 and CDR2: MDHEN and SYDVKM. CDR3 size: 11 residues. In nucleotides, the CDR3 is TGTGCCAGCAGTTTGGGCCTAGGCTACACCTTC. Protein sequence: CASSLGLGYTF.

This chain connects TRBV28 to TRBJ2-5; 8 nucleotides match TRBD1. Germline V lookup: CDR1 MDHEN, CDR2 SYDVKM. This CDR3 region has 13 residues. V trimming: 2 bases; J trimming: 5 bases; junction bases outside the gene matches: 1. The CDR3 DNA reads as TGTGCCAGCAGTTTACAGGGGGCGGAGACCCAGTACTTC. Translated: CASSLQGAETQYF. Full variable domain (rest looked up from reference TRBV28 and TRBJ2-5): DVKVTQSSRYLVKRTGEKVFLECVQDMDHENMFWYRQDPGLGLRLIYFSYDVKMKEKGDIPEGYSVSREKKERFSLILESASTNQTSMYLCASSLQGAETQYFGPGTRLLVL.

The gene calls are TRBV25-1 and TRBJ1-1, with D tentatively TRBD1 (6 bases). The V gene lost 2 bases and the J gene lost 4 bases, with 11 bases spanning the gap. Germline lookup yields CDR1 MGHDK and CDR2 SYGVNS. The CDR3 consists of 14 residues. CDR3 nucleotides: TGTGCCAGCAGTGAAACAGGGATTGTCACTGAAGCTTTCTTT. Translated, it gives CASSETGIVTEAFF.

The rearrangement uses TRBV28 and TRBJ2-2; possible D gene TRBD2, 6 bases. From germline, CDR1 is MDHEN and CDR2 SYDVKM. CDR3 length: 15 amino acids. Trimming took 7 bases from V and 5 from J, leaving 17 bases between them. The CDR3 reads CASIISGSPTGELFF. CDR3 nucleotide sequence: TGTGCCAGCATCATCTCCGGGAGCCCAACCGGGGAGCTGTTTTTT.

A few counts support this clone. The sample holds other DNA sequences that translate to the same CDR3. This sequence joins TRBV11-3 and TRBJ2-5; TRBD2 matches 8 bases. This CDR3 spans 15 amino acids. The trim removed 1 base at V and 4 bases at J, leaving 5 bases unmatched. Germline CDR1 SGHNT, CDR2 YENEEA. The CDR3 protein is CASSLGGTRGETQYF. The CDR3, as DNA: TGTGCCAGCAGCTTAGGGGGGACTAGAGGAGAGACCCAGTACTTC.

This clone was seen a few times. CDR3 DNA sequence: TGTGCCACCAGTGATTTGGGTGGTACAGGCCCCACCGGGGAGCTGTTTTTT. Amino acid sequence: CATSDLGGTGPTGELFF. The chain has TRBV24-1 and TRBJ2-2; maybe TRBD1 (5 bases). The germline V and J ends were trimmed by 0 bases and 4 bases, with 14 bases remaining between them. The CDR3 has 17 residues. Germline lookup yields CDR1 KGHDR and CDR2 SFDVKD.